One and the same sample provided the 32 T cell receptor beta chains below, sequenced in a study of cytomegalovirus exposure and HLA in healthy donors. The PCR contained 60 Vbeta and 13 Jbeta primers. Assay: immunoSEQ multiplex PCR; the TCRdb copy retains only in-frame clones and omits some. The sample consists of about 110,000 clones, around 85% of them appearing once. Sequenced input: PBMCs. The receptor source for this set is a man aged 40-55 years in good health and CMV-seronegative.

This sequence joins TRBV6-6 and TRBJ2-1; 11 bases agree with TRBD2. The V gene's germline CDR1 is MNHNY and CDR2 SVGAGI (reference sequence). V gave up 1 base and J gave up 7 bases; unmatched junction bases: 3. The CDR3 spans 15 residues. CDR3 amino acids: CASSYLGLAENEQFF. Here the CDR3 DNA reads TGTGCCAGCAGTTACTTGGGACTAGCGGAAAATGAGCAGTTCTTC.

The CDR3: CASSLGSSSGNQPQHF. The CDR3 nucleotides are TGCGCCAGCAGCTTGGGCAGTTCCAGTGGCAATCAGCCCCAGCATTTT. The chain is built from TRBV5-1 and TRBJ1-5; D remains ambiguous. This CDR3 is built from 16 residues. V gave up 0 bases and J gave up 2 bases, with 12 bases separating them. Germline V gene lookup returns CDR1 SGHRS and CDR2 YFSETQ.

This chain uses TRBV5-1 with TRBJ2-1, with 11 bases fitting TRBD2. Trimming removed 3 bases from V and 8 bases from J; junction bases left unmatched: 10. This CDR3 has 16 residues. Germline V gene lookup returns CDR1 SGHRS and CDR2 YFSETQ. As DNA, the CDR3 is TGCGCCAGCAGCTCATTTCCTAGCGGGGGGAGGGATGAGCAGTTCTTC. Protein product: CASSSFPSGGRDEQFF.

This chain uses TRBV15 with TRBJ1-1; 7 bases match TRBD1. Trimming removed 1 base from V and 7 bases from J; junction bases left unmatched: 9. This CDR3 region has 15 residues. Germline loops: CDR1 LNHNV, CDR2 YYDKDF (reference sequence). The CDR3 DNA sequence: TGTGCCACCAGCAGAGTCGACAGGGAGATGATTGAAGCTTTCTTT. Translated, it gives CATSRVDREMIEAFF.

This clone was seen a few times. V and J are TRBV10-3 and TRBJ2-2; D is perhaps TRBD2 (5 bases). Trimming took 0 bases from V and 3 from J, leaving 8 bases between them. The CDR3 spans 15 residues. Looked up from germline, CDR1 is ENHRY and CDR2 is SYGVKD. The CDR3: CAISESGRYTGELFF. CDR3 sequence (DNA): TGTGCCATCAGTGAGTCAGGGAGATACACCGGGGAGCTGTTTTTT.

The CDR3 bases are TGTGCCAGCGTTTACGGGGGGCAACCCACTCCGAAGGTGGAAGCTTTCTTT. Protein: CASVYGGQPTPKVEAFF. The chain has TRBV7-2 and TRBJ1-1, with TRBD1 as a possible D gene (6 bases). Trimming took off 8 bases at V and 8 bases at J, with 30 bases between the two ends. The length of the CDR3 is 17 residues. Germline V lookup: CDR1 SGHTA, CDR2 FQGNSA.

The chain employs TRBV5-1 and TRBJ1-1, with 7 bases matching TRBD1. The CDR3 runs to 14 residues. Germline CDR1 reads SGHRS; CDR2 reads YFSETQ. Unmatched junction bases numbered 5, after V lost 4 bases and J lost 2 bases. In DNA form, the CDR3 reads TGCGCCAGCAGCCCGGGGACAGTTAACACTGAAGCTTTCTTT. Amino acid sequence: CASSPGTVNTEAFF. Complete variable domain (other parts from reference TRBV5-1 and TRBJ1-1): KAGVTQTPRYLIKTRGQQVTLSCSPISGHRSVSWYQQTPGQGLQFLFEYFSETQRNKGNFPGRFSGRQFSNSRSEMNVSTLELGDSALYLCASSPGTVNTEAFFGQGTRLTVV.

The V call is TRBV6-1, the J call TRBJ2-1; D remains ambiguous. The germline CDR1 and CDR2 sequences are MNHNS and SASEGT. With 2 bases removed from V and 6 bases from J, the gap between germline ends came to 17 bases. CDR3 length equals 16 residues. The CDR3 DNA sequence: TGTGCCAGCAGTGAACCCTTACAACCGCCCCGCAATGAGCAGTTCTTC. Translated, it gives CASSEPLQPPRNEQFF.

The V gene is TRBV5-1, the J gene TRBJ2-2, with 10 bases aligning to TRBD1. After removal of 6 bases from V and 6 bases from J, the junction contained 8 bases not matched to a gene. Per germline, CDR1 SGHRS and CDR2 YFSETQ. This CDR3 has 15 residues. In DNA form, the CDR3 reads TGCGCCAGCACGTCCGGGACAGGGGTTTCCGGGGAGCTGTTTTTT. Translation: CASTSGTGVSGELFF.

The chain couples TRBV9 to TRBJ2-5; perhaps TRBD1 as D (5 bases). CDR1 is SGDLS, CDR2 YYNGEE, per germline. The CDR3 is 14 amino acids. The V and J ends lost 1 base and 7 bases respectively, with 14 bases between them. The CDR3 nucleotides read TGTGCCAGCAGCGTAAGCCCGGACATGGGGACCCAGTACTTC. Its translation is CASSVSPDMGTQYF.

This clone was detected once. V is TRBV7-8 and J is TRBJ1-2, with a tentative D call TRBD1 (5 bases). V was shortened by 3 bases and J by 5 bases, with 10 bases between the two germline ends. The germline V gene has CDR1 SGHVS and CDR2 FQNEAQ. The CDR3 is 13 residues long. This CDR3 is CASSFQGEYGYTF. The CDR3 nucleotides read TGTGCCAGCAGCTTCCAGGGCGAGTATGGCTACACCTTC.

The chain couples TRBV5-1 to TRBJ1-4; D possibly corresponds to TRBD1 (5 bases). The V end lost 4 bases, the J end lost 7 bases, and 17 bases lay between the germline ends. CDR3 length: 15 amino acids. From germline, CDR1 is SGHRS and CDR2 YFSETQ. This CDR3 reads CASSAQGSLGEKLFF. CDR3 nucleotide sequence: TGCGCCAGCAGCGCGCAGGGCTCCCTGGGTGAAAAACTGTTTTTT.

The rearrangement links TRBV5-4 to TRBJ1-2, with D tentatively TRBD1 (6 bases). Trimming removed 5 bases at V and 4 bases at J, with 12 bases between. Germline lookup yields CDR1 SGHNT and CDR2 YYREEE (reference sequence). The CDR3 runs 13 residues. CDR3 DNA sequence: TGTGCCAGCAGTCCCGGACAGCTCTATGGCTACACCTTC. Its protein product is CASSPGQLYGYTF. The whole variable domain, remainder taken from reference TRBV5-4 and TRBJ1-2, is ETGVTQSPTHLIKTRGQQVTLRCSSQSGHNTVSWYQQALGQGPQFIFQYYREEENGRGNFPPRFSGLQFPNYSSELNVNALELDDSALYLCASSPGQLYGYTFGSGTRLTVV.

This chain uses TRBV5-5 with TRBJ1-2, with 7 bases identical to TRBD1. CDR1 SGHKS and CDR2 YYEKEE come from the germline V gene (reference sequence). The CDR3 is made up of 14 amino acids. The V segment lost 4 bases and the J segment 2 bases; nucleotides outside the gene matches: 5. In nucleotides, the CDR3 is TGTGCCAGCAGCGTCCAACAGGGGAACTATGGCTACACCTTC. Residues: CASSVQQGNYGYTF.

This clone was found a few times. The chain has TRBV7-3 and TRBJ2-1; 7 nucleotides match TRBD2. The V and J ends lost 0 bases and 1 base, in that order; junction bases with no gene match: 3. The CDR3 is made up of 16 amino acids. Germline assignment: CDR1 SGHTA and CDR2 FQGTGA. The DNA of the CDR3 is TGTGCCAGCAGCTTAACGGGAGGGAGGTCCTACAATGAGCAGTTCTTC. This translates into CASSLTGGRSYNEQFF.

The chain employs TRBV6-6 and TRBJ1-4, with 9 positions matching TRBD1. Germline CDR1 and CDR2: MNHNY and SVGAGI (reference sequence). V trimming: 5 bases; J trimming: 11 bases; junction bases outside the gene matches: 9. The CDR3 is made up of 14 amino acids. The DNA of the CDR3 is TGTGCCAGCAGTCTGGGACAGGGTACTCCCAAACTGTTTTTT. Translating it yields CASSLGQGTPKLFF.

V and J are TRBV25-1 and TRBJ1-2, with 9 bases fitting TRBD1. V lost 4 bases and J lost 4; bases outside the gene matches: 13. The V gene's germline CDR1 is MGHDK and CDR2 SYGVNS. The CDR3 is 17 amino acids. In DNA, the CDR3 is TGTGCCAGCAGTGCTGGGACAGGGAGAGGAACCCTCTATGGCTACACCTTC. It yields the protein CASSAGTGRGTLYGYTF.

The V and J genes are TRBV18 and TRBJ2-7; TRBD2 might be the D (5 bases). The length of the CDR3 is 15 residues. Trimming took off 4 bases at V and 5 bases at J, with 18 bases between the two ends. Looked up from germline, CDR1 is KGHSH and CDR2 is LQKENI. The CDR3 coding sequence is TGTGCCAGCTCACTTGCAAGTCGGGGAACGAACGAGCAGTACTTC. Its translation: CASSLASRGTNEQYF.

This chain links TRBV7-2 with TRBJ2-1, with 8 bases lining up with TRBD1. V gave up 4 bases and J gave up 2 bases; unmatched junction bases: 4. The CDR3 sequence is 15 residues long. Germline V CDR1 and CDR2: SGHTA, FQGNSA. CDR3 loop: CASSSDRGAYNEQFF. The DNA for the CDR3 is TGTGCCAGCAGCTCAGACAGGGGTGCCTACAATGAGCAGTTCTTC.

V usage is TRBV6-1 and J usage is TRBJ1-3, with D uncertain. The ends were cut back, 7 bases at V and 2 bases at J, with 9 bases in the middle. Germline values: CDR1 MNHNS, CDR2 SASEGT. The CDR3 spans 13 residues. CDR3 coding DNA: TGTGCCAGCACCCTCTCCCCTGGAAACACCATATATTTT. The encoded protein is CASTLSPGNTIYF.

The chain uses TRBV5-1 and TRBJ2-7; 7 bases map to TRBD1. Per germline, CDR1 SGHRS and CDR2 YFSETQ. The CDR3 consists of 16 residues. The trim removed 4 bases at V and 3 bases at J, leaving 13 bases unmatched. The CDR3 bases are TGCGCCAGCAGCGCTTACCGGTTGACAGGGAACTACGAGCAGTACTTC. Translation: CASSAYRLTGNYEQYF.

The rearrangement uses TRBV19 and TRBJ1-3; TRBD1 is a possible D gene (5 bases). This CDR3 has 15 residues. Germline loops: CDR1 LNHDA, CDR2 SQIVND (reference sequence). The germline V and J ends were trimmed by 6 bases and 3 bases, with 15 bases remaining between them. CDR3 sequence reads: CASSPGLLLGNTIYF. The CDR3 nucleotides are TGTGCCAGTAGCCCGGGACTATTGCTTGGAAACACCATATATTTT.

This chain uses TRBV27 with TRBJ2-1; 11 bases agree with TRBD1. J lost 9 bases, V lost 4 bases, and 8 bases had no gene match. The germline V gene encodes CDR1 MNHEY and CDR2 SMNVEV (reference sequence). The CDR3 runs to 15 residues. CDR3 nucleotide sequence: TGTGCCAGCAGTTCCCCGGGACAGGGGGTACGTGAGCAGTTCTTC. Protein product: CASSSPGQGVREQFF.

V usage is TRBV28 and J usage is TRBJ1-1; D unclear. The CDR3 has 12 residues. V was clipped by 7 bases and J by 0 bases, with 6 bases between them. The germline CDR1 and CDR2 sequences are MDHEN and SYDVKM. CDR3 bases: TGTGCCAGCACGGGGATGAACACTGAAGCTTTCTTT. Translation gives CASTGMNTEAFF.

V and J are TRBV10-3 and TRBJ1-5; D perhaps matches TRBD1 (5 bases). The CDR3 consists of 13 residues. Trimming shortened V by 5 bases and J by 6 bases, and 11 bases separated the two germline ends. The germline V gene has CDR1 ENHRY and CDR2 SYGVKD. CDR3 in amino acids: CAISPGSSQPQHF. Here the CDR3 DNA reads TGTGCCATCAGTCCAGGGTCGAGTCAGCCCCAGCATTTT.

This clone was detected a few times. This rearrangement joins TRBV9 to TRBJ2-1; the D is unclear. V lost 3 bases to trimming and J lost 9 bases, with 13 bases between them. Germline V lookup: CDR1 SGDLS, CDR2 YYNGEE. The CDR3 is made up of 13 amino acids. The CDR3 bases are TGTGCCAGCAGCGAAGAGGTAGTTGGTGAGCAGTTCTTC. It encodes CASSEEVVGEQFF.

The chain combines TRBV6-1 with TRBJ1-2; possibly TRBD1 for D (5 bases). Germline V gives CDR1 MNHNS, CDR2 SASEGT. The CDR3 runs 13 residues. Trimming shortened V by 2 bases and J by 8 bases, and 12 bases separated the two germline ends. CDR3 loop: CASSEIRDRGYTF. The CDR3 DNA sequence: TGTGCCAGCAGTGAAATCAGGGATAGGGGCTACACCTTC.

This clone came up once. The V and J genes are TRBV7-2 and TRBJ1-6; the match to TRBD1 covers 7 bases. The ends lost 2 bases at V and 6 bases at J; junction bases unmatched: 4. The CDR3 is 15 amino acids. Looked up from germline, CDR1 is SGHTA and CDR2 is FQGNSA. CDR3 sequence: CASSLKGASNSPLHF. In DNA, the CDR3 is TGTGCCAGCAGCTTAAAGGGGGCTTCTAATTCACCCCTCCACTTT.

The table lists this clone with a count of one. This sequence joins TRBV7-8 and TRBJ2-7, with 7 bases identical to TRBD2. V trimming: 0 bases; J trimming: 7 bases; junction bases outside the gene matches: 9. Germline CDR1 is SGHVS and CDR2 is FQNEAQ. The CDR3 spans 15 residues. CDR3 protein: CASSLAGSVGGEQYF. For the CDR3, the DNA is TGTGCCAGCAGCTTAGCCGGATCGGTGGGGGGGGAGCAGTACTTC. Full variable domain (outside the CDR3, taken from reference TRBV7-8 and TRBJ2-7): GAGVSQSPRYKVAKRGQDVALRCDPISGHVSLFWYQQALGQGPEFLTYFQNEAQLDKSGLPSDRFFAERPEGSVSTLKIQRTQQEDSAVYLCASSLAGSVGGEQYFGPGTRLTVT.

The chain is built from TRBV27 and TRBJ2-7; D not resolved. The germline V gene encodes CDR1 MNHEY and CDR2 SMNVEV (reference sequence). The CDR3 loop spans 11 amino acids. V shed 5 bases and J shed 3 bases, with 5 bases lying between them. CDR3 sequence reads: CASSLYYEQYF. The CDR3 coding sequence is TGTGCCAGCAGTCTCTACTACGAGCAGTACTTC.

This clone was counted a single time. The CDR3 sequence: CASSPQGGNNSPLHF. CDR3 in DNA: TGTGCCAGCAGTCCACAGGGGGGAAATAATTCACCCCTCCACTTT. V is TRBV6-5 and J is TRBJ1-6; 8 bases are a match to TRBD1. Unmatched junction bases numbered 5, after V lost 5 bases and J lost 5 bases. Germline V gene data show CDR1 as MNHEY and CDR2 as SVGAGI. The CDR3 covers 15 residues.

This chain links TRBV5-1 with TRBJ2-1, with a weak D call TRBD1 (5 bases). In germline, CDR1 is SGHRS, CDR2 YFSETQ. This CDR3 region has 13 residues. With 2 bases removed from V and 6 bases from J, the gap between germline ends came to 9 bases. CDR3 DNA: TGCGCCAGCAGCTTCGTTAGGGGCAATGAGCAGTTCTTC. Protein sequence: CASSFVRGNEQFF.